A selection of T cell receptor beta chains follows, all from one sample in a study of vaccination and CD4 T cells after COVID-19. For these receptors, no antigen is known. TCRdb re-called the PCR reads through MiXCR, storing one row per CDR3 protein. The sample yields roughly 18,000 distinct CDR3 sequences, 35% to 50% seen once. Sequences were obtained from CD4+ T cells from blood, cultured in vitro. These TCRs come from a human donor who had recovered from COVID-19. CDR3s include the opening cysteine and the closing phenylalanine or tryptophan. A D gene is named only where the DNA matches it firmly. Where a row states a size, it is once, few, many or the class of an expanded clone; other rows omit it.

>TRBJ2-5|15|NA|TRBV14|TRBD2
CASSLGGAGSETQYF
TGTGCCAGCAGCCTCGGGGGGGCCGGGTCAGAGACCCAGTACTTC
>TRBJ2-4|15|NA|TRBV10-1|NA
CASSEGGSAKNIQYF
TGCGCCAGCAGTGAAGGGGGTTCGGCCAAAAACATTCAGTACTTC
>TRBJ1-2|13|NA|TRBV28|TRBD1
CASRGDRAGGYTF
TGTGCCAGCAGGGGGGACAGGGCTGGTGGCTACACCTTC
>TRBJ2-1|15|NA|TRBV25-1|TRBD1
CASSYAGQGYNEQFF
TGTGCCAGCAGTTACGCGGGACAGGGTTACAATGAGCAGTTCTTC
>TRBJ2-1|15|NA|TRBV7-2|TRBD1
CASSSRRTGLTPTRF
TGTGCCAGCAGCTCGAGAAGGACAGGCCTAACACCCACTCGATTC
>TRBJ2-7|16|NA|TRBV20-1|NA
CSARLLGVLNPYEQYF
TGCAGTGCTAGGTTACTCGGCGTCCTGAACCCCTACGAGCAGTACTTC
>TRBJ1-5|15|few|TRBV6-5|NA
CASSYSRQGRQPQHF
TGTGCCAGCAGTTACTCGAGGCAGGGACGTCAGCCCCAGCATTTT
>TRBJ1-5|14|few|TRBV7-2|NA
CASSLLAVNQPQHF
TGTGCCAGCAGCTTATTGGCAGTCAATCAGCCCCAGCATTTT
>TRBJ1-3|15|few|TRBV28|NA
CASSSTGRSGNTIYF
TGTGCCAGCAGTAGTACGGGACGCTCTGGAAACACCATATATTTT
>TRBJ2-5|16|few|TRBV6-1|NA
CASSEAGGVGRETQYF
TGTGCCAGCAGTGAAGCTGGCGGGGTGGGGCGGGAGACCCAGTACTTC
>TRBJ2-2|12|few|TRBV7-2|NA
CASSIYTGELFF
TGTGCCAGCAGCATATACACCGGGGAGCTGTTTTTT
>TRBJ1-1|14|few|TRBV11-3|NA
CASRPDILNTEAFF
TGTGCCAGCAGACCTGACATACTGAACACTGAAGCTTTCTTT
>TRBJ2-3|16|few|TRBV21-1|NA
CASSSDGLASTDTQYF
TGTGCCAGCAGCTCGGACGGTCTAGCGAGCACAGATACGCAGTATTTT
>TRBJ1-3|13|few|TRBV7-2|NA
CASSADRGNTIYF
TGTGCCAGCAGCGCGGACAGAGGAAACACCATATATTTT
>TRBJ2-7|13|NA|TRBV28|NA
CASSSPGPYEQYF
TGTGCCAGCAGTTCACCCGGGCCCTACGAGCAGTACTTC
>TRBJ2-7|14|NA|TRBV20-1|TRBD2
CSASSGGERYRQYF
TGCAGTGCTAGTAGCGGGGGCGAACGCTATAGGCAGTACTTC
>TRBJ2-2|16|few|TRBV10-2|TRBD1
CASGRGGNRNTGELFF
TGCGCCAGCGGTAGAGGGGGCAACAGGAACACCGGGGAGCTGTTTTTT
>TRBJ2-1|15|NA|TRBV10-1|TRBD2
CASSELGLAGGEQFF
TGCGCCAGCAGTGAGTTGGGACTAGCGGGAGGGGAGCAGTTCTTC
>TRBJ2-7|15|few|TRBV6-1|TRBD2
CASSTSAGVIYEQYF
TGTGCCAGCAGTACCTCGGCGGGAGTTATTTACGAGCAGTACTTC
>TRBJ1-5|16|NA|TRBV12-3/TRBV12-4|TRBD1
CASSFLRTGGFQPQHF
TGTGCCAGCAGTTTTTTGCGGACAGGGGGCTTTCAGCCCCAGCATTTT
>TRBJ1-5|14|NA|TRBV6-1|NA
CASSEGNGRWTQHF
TGTGCCAGCAGTGAAGGCAATGGGAGATGGACCCAGCATTTT
>TRBJ2-2|19|few|TRBV19|TRBD1
CASKGQGAEAWSNTGELFF
TGTGCCAGTAAAGGACAGGGGGCTGAAGCTTGGTCGAACACCGGGGAGCTGTTTTTT